The rows below give T cell receptor beta chains drawn from one sample of a study of blood T cell repertoires in COVID-19. Some clones are missing from TCRdb's copy, which holds only in-frame ones; the method was immunoSEQ multiplex PCR. The repertoire holds about 300,000 clones, with 89% as singletons. Sequencing input: PBMCs or T cells enriched from blood (not recorded which). These receptors came from a man in his 60s who had recovered from COVID-19. Both conserved end residues are part of each CDR3. A D gene is named only where the DNA matches it firmly. Some rows mark clone size as missing; the rest say once, few, many or name a class of expanded clone.

NA,TRBV3-1/TRBV3-2,TRBJ2-1,NA,CASSQGTNSYNEQFF,TGTGCCAGCAGCCAAGGGACTAACTCGTACAATGAGCAGTTCTTC
NA,TRBV7-3,TRBJ1-1,NA,CASSSQGDTEAFF,TGTGCCAGCAGCTCACAGGGTGACACTGAAGCTTTCTTT
NA,TRBV2,TRBJ1-2,NA,CATADNNYGYTF,TGTGCCACCGCGGACAATAACTATGGCTACACCTTC
TRBD1,TRBV3-1/TRBV3-2,TRBJ2-5,NA,CASSHPPDRNQETQYF,TGTGCCAGCAGCCACCCCCCGGACAGGAACCAAGAGACCCAGTACTTC
NA,TRBV5-1,TRBJ2-1,NA,CASSLVSVAGLNEQFF,TGCGCCAGCAGCTTGGTTTCGGTGGCGGGACTTAATGAGCAGTTCTTC
TRBD1,TRBV5-4,TRBJ1-4,NA,CASSLTGQGGEKLFF,TGTGCCAGCAGCTTGACGGGACAGGGAGGGGAAAAACTGTTTTTT
NA,TRBV12-3/TRBV12-4,TRBJ2-1,NA,CASSRAHANEQFF,TGTGCCAGCAGCCGAGCTCATGCGAATGAGCAGTTCTTC
NA,TRBV7-3,TRBJ1-1,NA,CASSSSGYTEAFF,TGTGCCAGCAGCTCATCGGGGTACACTGAAGCTTTCTTT
TRBD2,TRBV18,TRBJ2-5,NA,CASSPTLAESGETQYF,TGTGCCAGCTCACCCACCCTAGCGGAGTCCGGGGAGACCCAGTACTTC
NA,TRBV30,TRBJ1-1,NA,CAWDRLNTEAFF,TGTGCCTGGGACAGGTTGAACACTGAAGCTTTCTTT
TRBD2,TRBV3-1/TRBV3-2,TRBJ2-7,NA,CASSQAPGTNYEQYF,TGTGCCAGCAGCCAAGCCCCCGGGACTAACTACGAGCAGTACTTC
NA,TRBV9,TRBJ2-5,NA,CASSVGTGWTQYF,TGTGCCAGCAGCGTAGGTACAGGGTGGACCCAGTACTTC
NA,TRBV5-1,TRBJ1-4,NA,CASSLVQGRAEKLFF,TGCGCCAGCAGCTTGGTTCAGGGAAGAGCGGAAAAACTGTTTTTT
NA,TRBV13,TRBJ1-4,NA,CASSSLSGATNEKLFF,TGTGCCAGCAGCTCCCTCTCAGGGGCAACTAATGAAAAACTGTTTTTT
NA,TRBV27,TRBJ1-4,NA,CASKGVSSGEKLFF,TGTGCCAGCAAAGGGGTCAGTTCAGGCGAAAAACTGTTTTTT
TRBD2,TRBV7-6,TRBJ2-5,NA,CASSLVGGTETQYF,TGTGCCAGCAGCTTAGTGGGGGGGACGGAGACCCAGTACTTC
NA,TRBV5-4,TRBJ1-4,NA,CASSSEIGNEKLFF,TGTGCCAGCAGCTCGGAAATCGGGAATGAAAAACTGTTTTTT
NA,TRBV2,TRBJ2-7,NA,CASSEGSIDYEQYF,TGTGCCAGCAGTGAAGGGAGTATCGACTACGAGCAGTACTTC
NA,TRBV5-6,TRBJ2-3,NA,CASSLRWDSGVDTQYF,TGTGCCAGCAGCTTGCGGTGGGACTCCGGCGTCGATACGCAGTATTTT
NA,TRBV9,TRBJ1-5,once,CASSIGSNQPQHF,TGTGCCAGCAGTATCGGTAGCAATCAGCCCCAGCATTTT
NA,TRBV7-9,TRBJ1-2,NA,CASGGQGENWKGYTF,TGTGCCAGCGGAGGGCAGGGTGAAAATTGGAAGGGCTACACCTTC
TRBD1,TRBV2,TRBJ2-2,NA,CASSGSRDRVSGELFF,TGTGCCAGCAGTGGGTCCCGGGACAGGGTTTCGGGGGAGCTGTTTTTT
NA,TRBV28,TRBJ2-7,NA,CASSPQAHSYEQYF,TGTGCCAGCAGTCCTCAAGCCCACTCCTACGAGCAGTACTTC
NA,TRBV28,TRBJ2-3,NA,CASRHSRDTQYF,TGTGCCAGCAGACATTCCAGGGATACGCAGTATTTT
TRBD1,TRBV5-4,TRBJ2-7,NA,CASSRQGNTYEQYF,TGTGCCAGCAGCCGACAGGGGAATACGTACGAGCAGTACTTC